The next 7 T cell receptor beta chains were all read from a single sample in a study of OX40 agonist ivuxolimab in advanced cancers. Sequencing used immunoSEQ multiplex PCR; TCRdb keeps in-frame clones, though not all of them. The data contain roughly 71,000 clones, about 87% of them singletons. Sequences were derived from CD4+ or CD8+ T cells sorted from blood, sampled in a trial of the OX40 agonist ivuxolimab. The receptors were gathered from an adult with an advanced solid tumor such as melanoma, head and neck, liver or kidney cancer.

The CDR3 bases are TGTGCCAGCAGCACCGGGACAGGGTCGACCTACGAGCAGTACTTC. Its translation is CASSTGTGSTYEQYF. V usage is TRBV11-2 and J usage is TRBJ2-7; TRBD1 matches at 9 bases. V shed 5 bases, J shed 2 bases, and the junction held 7 bases outside the gene matches. The CDR3 is 15 residues long. In germline, CDR1 is SGHAT, CDR2 FQNNGV.

CDR3 residues: CASGDGSLNSPLHF. For the CDR3, the DNA is TGTGCCAGCGGCGACGGTTCACTTAATTCACCCCTCCACTTT. The chain uses TRBV7-9 and TRBJ1-6; D is ambiguous. CDR1 is SEHNR and CDR2 is FQNEAQ in the germline V gene (reference sequence). The CDR3 has 14 amino acids. V lost 8 bases and J 6 bases, leaving 14 bases between the germline ends.

This clone was counted between two and nine times. An end of the junction does not agree with germline; a read error may underlie this. The chain recombines TRBV7-7 with TRBJ1-5; D may be TRBD1 (5 bases). The CDR3 runs 16 residues. Germline CDR1 SSHAT, CDR2 FNYEAQ (reference sequence). Written as DNA, the CDR3 is TGTGCTAGCAGCTTAGGGGACCACTATAGCAATCAGCCCCAGCATTTT. The encoded protein is CASSLGDHYSNQPQHF.

The CDR3 nucleotides read TGTGCCAGCTCACCGGAACAGGGCGCTGGAAACACCATATATTTT. Protein: CASSPEQGAGNTIYF. The chain is built from TRBV18 and TRBJ1-3; maybe TRBD1 (6 bases). The CDR3 sequence is 15 residues long. Germline CDR1 KGHSH, CDR2 LQKENI. V was shortened by 3 bases and J by 2 bases, with 11 bases between the two germline ends. Combining the CDR3 with reference TRBV18 and TRBJ1-3 gives the whole variable domain NAGVMQNPRHLVRRRGQEARLRCSPMKGHSHVYWYRQLPEEGLKFMVYLQKENIIDESGMPKERFSAEFPKEGPSILRIQQVVRGDSAAYFCASSPEQGAGNTIYFGEGSWLTVV.

This chain uses TRBV18 with TRBJ2-3; TRBD1 matches 7 bases. With 6 bases clipped from V and 5 bases from J, the junction kept 14 bases outside the gene matches. This CDR3 comprises 16 residues. Germline CDR1 is KGHSH and CDR2 is LQKENI. The CDR3 protein is CASSRKKGTDEDTQYF. The CDR3 DNA reads as TGTGCCAGCTCCCGAAAAAAGGGGACAGATGAAGATACGCAGTATTTT.

The chain uses TRBV19 and TRBJ1-5; D not resolved. This CDR3 comprises 15 residues. V was pared by 1 base and J by 2 bases, with 9 bases between. Germline V lookup: CDR1 LNHDA, CDR2 SQIVND (reference sequence). CDR3: CASSIARPGNQPQHF. For the CDR3, the DNA is TGTGCCAGTAGTATAGCAAGGCCGGGCAATCAGCCCCAGCATTTT.

This clone occurred once. The chain joins TRBV5-6 to TRBJ2-1; D is ambiguous. The V and J ends lost 4 bases and 9 bases respectively, with 8 bases between them. Germline V gene sequence: CDR1 SGHDT, CDR2 YYEEEE. This CDR3 is built from 11 residues. The CDR3 DNA follows: TGTGCCAGCAGCGCCGGCGGTGAGCAGTTCTTC. The encoded protein is CASSAGGEQFF.